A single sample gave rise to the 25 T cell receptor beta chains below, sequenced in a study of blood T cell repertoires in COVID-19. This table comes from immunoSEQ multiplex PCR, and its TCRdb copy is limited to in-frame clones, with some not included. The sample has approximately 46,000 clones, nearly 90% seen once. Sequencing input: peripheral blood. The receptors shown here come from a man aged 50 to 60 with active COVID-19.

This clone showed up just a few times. CDR3 coding DNA: TGTGCCAGCAGTCGAGCCGGGACACCGTATGGCTACACCTTC. It codes for CASSRAGTPYGYTF. V usage is TRBV28 and J usage is TRBJ1-2, with D possibly TRBD1 on 6 matching bases. The CDR3 extends over 14 amino acids. Trimming cost V 5 bases and J 5 bases, with 15 bases left between them. Germline loops: CDR1 MDHEN, CDR2 SYDVKM.

CDR3 in amino acids: CASSDPRTGFTYEQYF. The CDR3 region has the DNA TGTGCCAGCAGTGACCCTCGGACAGGGTTCACCTACGAGCAGTACTTC. This chain connects TRBV6-1 to TRBJ2-5; 8 bases agree with TRBD1. The better agreement between TRBJ2-7 and the DNA end casts doubt on the J call. The length of the CDR3 is 16 residues. CDR1 is MNHNS and CDR2 is SASEGT in the germline V gene.

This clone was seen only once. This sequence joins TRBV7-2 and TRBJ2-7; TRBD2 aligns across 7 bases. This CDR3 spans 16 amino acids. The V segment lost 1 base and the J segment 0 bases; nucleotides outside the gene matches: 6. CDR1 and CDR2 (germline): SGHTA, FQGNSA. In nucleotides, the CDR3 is TGTGCCAGCAGCTTAGTGGCTAGCGGTAGCTCCTACGAGCAGTACTTC. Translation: CASSLVASGSSYEQYF.

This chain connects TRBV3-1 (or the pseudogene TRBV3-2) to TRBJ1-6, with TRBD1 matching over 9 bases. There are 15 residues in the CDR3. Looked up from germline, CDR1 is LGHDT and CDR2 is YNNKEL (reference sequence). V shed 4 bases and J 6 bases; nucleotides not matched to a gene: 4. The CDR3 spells CASSPSTGGNSPLHF. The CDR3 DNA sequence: TGTGCCAGCAGCCCATCGACAGGGGGTAATTCACCCCTCCACTTT.

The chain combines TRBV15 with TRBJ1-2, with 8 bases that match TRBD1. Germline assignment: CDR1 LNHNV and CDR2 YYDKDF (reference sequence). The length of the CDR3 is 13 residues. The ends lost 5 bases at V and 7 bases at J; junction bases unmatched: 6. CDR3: CATSARTGSGYTF. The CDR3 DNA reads TGTGCCACCAGCGCACGGACAGGGTCTGGCTACACCTTC.

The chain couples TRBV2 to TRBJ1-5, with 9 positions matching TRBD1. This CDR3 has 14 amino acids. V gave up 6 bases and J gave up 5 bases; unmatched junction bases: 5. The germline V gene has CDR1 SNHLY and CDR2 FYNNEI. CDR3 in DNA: TGTGCCAGCAGGACAGGGGGTACGTATCAGCCCCAGCATTTT. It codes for CASRTGGTYQPQHF.

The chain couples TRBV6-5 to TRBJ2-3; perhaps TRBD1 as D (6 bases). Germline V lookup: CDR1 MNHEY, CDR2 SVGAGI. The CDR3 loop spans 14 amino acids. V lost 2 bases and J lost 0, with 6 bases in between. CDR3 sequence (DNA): TGTGCCAGCAGTTACGGACAGAGCACAGATACGCAGTATTTT. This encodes CASSYGQSTDTQYF.

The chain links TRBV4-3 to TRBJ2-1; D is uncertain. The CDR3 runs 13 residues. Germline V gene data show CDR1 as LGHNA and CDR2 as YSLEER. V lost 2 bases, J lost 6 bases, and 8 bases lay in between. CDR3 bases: TGCGCCAGCAGCCAAACACGAACCAATGAGCAGTTCTTC. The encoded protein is CASSQTRTNEQFF.

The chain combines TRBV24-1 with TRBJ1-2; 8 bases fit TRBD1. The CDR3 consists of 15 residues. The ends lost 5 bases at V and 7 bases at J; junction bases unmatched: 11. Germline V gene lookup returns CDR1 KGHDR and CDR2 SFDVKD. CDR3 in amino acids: CATSASLGTGTGYTF. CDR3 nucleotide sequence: TGTGCCACCAGTGCGAGTCTGGGGACAGGCACTGGCTACACCTTC.

CDR3 DNA sequence: TGTGCCAGCAGTCGGACTAGCGAATACAATGAGCAGTTCTTC. Translation gives CASSRTSEYNEQFF. This sequence joins TRBV6-2 or TRBV6-3 and TRBJ2-1; TRBD2 agrees at 9 bases. The CDR3 runs to 14 residues. Trimming cost V 5 bases and J 4 bases; bases outside gene matches: 3. Looked up from germline, CDR1 is MNHEY and CDR2 is SVGEGT.

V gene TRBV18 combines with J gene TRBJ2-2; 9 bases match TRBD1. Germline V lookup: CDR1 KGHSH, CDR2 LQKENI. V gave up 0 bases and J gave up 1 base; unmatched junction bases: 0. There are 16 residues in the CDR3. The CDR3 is CASSPPGQGNTGELFF. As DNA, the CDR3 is TGTGCCAGCTCACCACCGGGACAGGGGAACACCGGGGAGCTGTTTTTT.

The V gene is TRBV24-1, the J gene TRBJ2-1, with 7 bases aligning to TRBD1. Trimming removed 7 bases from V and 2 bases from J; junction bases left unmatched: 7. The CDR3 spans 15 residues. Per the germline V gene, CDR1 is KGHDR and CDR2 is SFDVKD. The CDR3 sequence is CATSPGQGAYNEQFF. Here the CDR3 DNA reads TGTGCCACCAGCCCAGGGCAGGGGGCCTACAATGAGCAGTTCTTC.

CDR3 nucleotide sequence: TGTGCCAGCAGTAGGGGTTTGCACACTGAAGCTTTCTTT. This gives the protein CASSRGLHTEAFF. The V gene is TRBV2, the J gene TRBJ1-1; maybe TRBD1 (5 bases). The V end was cut by 5 bases, the J end by 3 bases, with 10 bases between. CDR3 length equals 13 residues. CDR1 and CDR2 (germline): SNHLY, FYNNEI.

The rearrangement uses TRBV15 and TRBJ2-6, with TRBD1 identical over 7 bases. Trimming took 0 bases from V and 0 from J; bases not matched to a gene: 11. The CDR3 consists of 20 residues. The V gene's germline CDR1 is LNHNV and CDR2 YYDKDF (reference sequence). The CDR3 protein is CATSRDQGTAQISGANVLTF. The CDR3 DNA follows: TGTGCCACCAGCAGAGATCAGGGGACAGCGCAAATCTCTGGGGCCAACGTCCTGACTTTC. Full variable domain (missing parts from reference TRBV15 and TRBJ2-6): DAMVIQNPRYQVTQFGKPVTLSCSQTLNHNVMYWYQQKSSQAPKLLFHYYDKDFNNEADTPDNFQSRRPNTSFCFLDIRSPGLGDTAMYLCATSRDQGTAQISGANVLTFGAGSRLTVL.

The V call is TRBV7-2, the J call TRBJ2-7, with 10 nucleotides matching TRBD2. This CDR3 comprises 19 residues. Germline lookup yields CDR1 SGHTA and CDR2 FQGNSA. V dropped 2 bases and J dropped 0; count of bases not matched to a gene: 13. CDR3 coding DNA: TGTGCCAGCAGCTTATATCTAACCAGTCCTAGCGGGGGCTCCTACGAGCAGTACTTC. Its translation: CASSLYLTSPSGGSYEQYF.

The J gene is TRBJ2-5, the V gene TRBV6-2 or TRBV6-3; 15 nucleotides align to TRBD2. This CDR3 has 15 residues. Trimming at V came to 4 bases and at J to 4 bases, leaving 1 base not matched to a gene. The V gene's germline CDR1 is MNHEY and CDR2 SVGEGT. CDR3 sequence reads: CASSLGLAGGETQYF. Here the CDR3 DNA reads TGTGCCAGCAGTTTGGGACTAGCGGGGGGAGAGACCCAGTACTTC.

The CDR3 DNA reads as TGCGCCAGCAGCTTGCTTGGAGCAGGGGTCGGGGGGAATGAAAAACTGTTTTTT. It codes for CASSLLGAGVGGNEKLFF. V usage is TRBV5-1 and J usage is TRBJ1-4, with a tentative D call TRBD1 (6 bases). The CDR3 consists of 18 residues. The germline CDR1 and CDR2 sequences are SGHRS and YFSETQ. Trimming cost V 1 base and J 5 bases, with 21 bases left between them.

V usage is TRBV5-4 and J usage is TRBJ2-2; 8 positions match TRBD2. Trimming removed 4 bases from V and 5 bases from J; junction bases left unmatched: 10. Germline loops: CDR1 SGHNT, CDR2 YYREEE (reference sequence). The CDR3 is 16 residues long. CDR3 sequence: CASSLAGTRGTGELFF. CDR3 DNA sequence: TGTGCCAGCAGCCTTGCTGGGACTAGGGGGACCGGGGAGCTGTTTTTT.

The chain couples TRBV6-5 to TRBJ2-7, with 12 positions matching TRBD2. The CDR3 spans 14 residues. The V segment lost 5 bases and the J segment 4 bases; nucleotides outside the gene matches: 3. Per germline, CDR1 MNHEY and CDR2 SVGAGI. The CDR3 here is CASSPLAGGYEQYF. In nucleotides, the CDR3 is TGTGCCAGCAGTCCCCTAGCGGGGGGGTACGAGCAGTACTTC.

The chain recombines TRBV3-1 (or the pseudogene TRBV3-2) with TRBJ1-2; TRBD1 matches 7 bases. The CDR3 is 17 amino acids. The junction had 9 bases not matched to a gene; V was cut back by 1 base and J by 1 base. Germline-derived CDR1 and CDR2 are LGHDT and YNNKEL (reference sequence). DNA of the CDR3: TGTGCCAGCAGCCAAGGATTAAGGACAGGCATTAACTATGGCTACACCTTC. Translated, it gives CASSQGLRTGINYGYTF.

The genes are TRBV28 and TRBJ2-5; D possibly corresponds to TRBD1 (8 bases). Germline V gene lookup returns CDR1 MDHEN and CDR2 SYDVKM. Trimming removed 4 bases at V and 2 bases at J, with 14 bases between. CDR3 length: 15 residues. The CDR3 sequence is CASSSYRGGQETQYF. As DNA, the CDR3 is TGTGCCAGCAGTTCTTACAGGGGGGGTCAAGAGACCCAGTACTTC. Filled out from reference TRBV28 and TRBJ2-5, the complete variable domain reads DVKVTQSSRYLVKRTGEKVFLECVQDMDHENMFWYRQDPGLGLRLIYFSYDVKMKEKGDIPEGYSVSREKKERFSLILESASTNQTSMYLCASSSYRGGQETQYFGPGTRLLVL.

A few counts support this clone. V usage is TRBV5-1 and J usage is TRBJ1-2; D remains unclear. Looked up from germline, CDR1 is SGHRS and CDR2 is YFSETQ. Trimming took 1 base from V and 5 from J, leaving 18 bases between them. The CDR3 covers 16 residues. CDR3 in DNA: TGCGCCAGCAGCTTGTCTCCCACGCTTGCCGCGTATGGCTACACCTTC. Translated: CASSLSPTLAAYGYTF.

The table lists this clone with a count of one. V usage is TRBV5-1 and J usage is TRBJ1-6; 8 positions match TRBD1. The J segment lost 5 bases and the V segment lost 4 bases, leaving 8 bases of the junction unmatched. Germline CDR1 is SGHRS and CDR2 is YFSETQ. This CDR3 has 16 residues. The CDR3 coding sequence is TGCGCCAGCAGCGACCGGACAGGGCGAGATAATTCACCCCTCCACTTT. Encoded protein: CASSDRTGRDNSPLHF.

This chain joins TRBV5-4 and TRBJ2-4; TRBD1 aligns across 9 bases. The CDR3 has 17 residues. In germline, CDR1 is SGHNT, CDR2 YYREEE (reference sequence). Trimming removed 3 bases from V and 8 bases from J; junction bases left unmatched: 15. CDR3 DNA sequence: TGTGCCAGCAGCTCGAGGGGGGACAGGGTCGAATTGGACATTCAGTACTTC. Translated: CASSSRGDRVELDIQYF.

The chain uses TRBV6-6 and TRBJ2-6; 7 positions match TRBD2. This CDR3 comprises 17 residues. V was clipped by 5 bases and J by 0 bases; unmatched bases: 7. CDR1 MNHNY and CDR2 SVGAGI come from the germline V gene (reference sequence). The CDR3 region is CASSLSGGTSGANVLTF. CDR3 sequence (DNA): TGTGCCAGCAGTCTCTCCGGGGGGACCTCTGGGGCCAACGTCCTGACTTTC.